The sequence of this T cell receptor beta chain was determined in a study of blood T cell repertoires in COVID-19. V lost 4 bases, J lost 2 bases, and 11 bases lay in between. The length of the CDR3 is 14 residues. Germline CDR1 and CDR2: SEHNR and FQNEAQ (reference sequence). Per the study methods: Estimated nucleated cell counts came from reference gene primer amplification. Some clones are missing from TCRdb's copy, which holds only in-frame ones; the method was immunoSEQ multiplex PCR. The V and J calls and clone size come from that table; D and trimming were worked out from the DNA. Of roughly 300,000 clones listed, around 88% are singletons.

The chain carries TRBV7-9 and TRBJ2-5; D is ambiguous. The sequence came from a woman between 45 and 60 years old with acute or convalescent COVID-19. Sequencing input: peripheral blood. This chain's CDR3 is CASSSPAVQETQYF. The CDR3 nucleotides read TGTGCCAGCAGCTCCCCGGCGGTTCAAGAGACCCAGTACTTC.